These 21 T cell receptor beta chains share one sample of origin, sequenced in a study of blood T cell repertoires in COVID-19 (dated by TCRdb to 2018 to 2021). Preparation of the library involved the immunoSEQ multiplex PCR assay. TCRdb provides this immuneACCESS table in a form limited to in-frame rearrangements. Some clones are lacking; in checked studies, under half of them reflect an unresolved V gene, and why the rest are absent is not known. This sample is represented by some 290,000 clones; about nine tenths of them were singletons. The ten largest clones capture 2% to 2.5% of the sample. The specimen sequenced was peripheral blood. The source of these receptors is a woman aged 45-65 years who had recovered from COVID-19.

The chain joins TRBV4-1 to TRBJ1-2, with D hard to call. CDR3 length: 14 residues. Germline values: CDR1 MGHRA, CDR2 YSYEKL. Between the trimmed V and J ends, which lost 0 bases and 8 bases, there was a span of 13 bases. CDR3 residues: CASSQDLRAWGYTF. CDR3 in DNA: TGCGCCAGCAGCCAAGATCTGAGGGCCTGGGGCTACACCTTC.

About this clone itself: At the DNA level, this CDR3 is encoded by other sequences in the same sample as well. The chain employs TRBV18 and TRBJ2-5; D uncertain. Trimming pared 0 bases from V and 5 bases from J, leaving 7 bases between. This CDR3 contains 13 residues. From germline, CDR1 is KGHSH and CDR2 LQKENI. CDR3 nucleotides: TGTGCCAGCTCACCACCTAGCCGGGAGACCCAGTACTTC. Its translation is CASSPPSRETQYF. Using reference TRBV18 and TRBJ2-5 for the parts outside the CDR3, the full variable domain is NAGVMQNPRHLVRRRGQEARLRCSPMKGHSHVYWYRQLPEEGLKFMVYLQKENIIDESGMPKERFSAEFPKEGPSILRIQQVVRGDSAAYFCASSPPSRETQYFGPGTRLLVL.

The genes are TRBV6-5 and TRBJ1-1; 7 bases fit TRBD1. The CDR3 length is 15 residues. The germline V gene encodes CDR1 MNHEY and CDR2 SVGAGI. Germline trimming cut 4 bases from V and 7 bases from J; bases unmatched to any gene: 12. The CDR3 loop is CASSSPERGQVEAFF. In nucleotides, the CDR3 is TGTGCCAGCAGTTCCCCAGAGAGGGGGCAGGTTGAAGCTTTCTTT.

In DNA, the CDR3 is TGTGCCAGCAGCTTTTCTATCAACGAGGGGACTAGCGGGAACTCCTACGAGCAGTACTTC. Protein sequence: CASSFSINEGTSGNSYEQYF. The chain is built from TRBV11-3 and TRBJ2-7, with 13 bases fitting TRBD2. CDR1 is SGHNT and CDR2 is YENEEA in the germline V gene. This CDR3 has 20 residues. With 3 bases clipped from V and 0 bases from J, the junction kept 14 bases outside the gene matches.

CDR3 nucleotides: TGCGCCAGCAGCCAAGGACAGGGGTCCTACGAGCAGTACTTC. It yields the protein CASSQGQGSYEQYF. The chain uses TRBV4-1 and TRBJ2-7; TRBD1 aligns across 8 bases. Germline trimming cut 1 base from V and 1 base from J; bases unmatched to any gene: 0. Germline V gives CDR1 MGHRA, CDR2 YSYEKL. The CDR3 is 14 residues long.

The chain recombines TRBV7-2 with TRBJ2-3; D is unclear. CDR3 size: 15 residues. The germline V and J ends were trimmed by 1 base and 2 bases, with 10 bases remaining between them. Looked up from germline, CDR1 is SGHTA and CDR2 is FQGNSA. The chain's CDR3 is CASSLVNRPTDTQYF. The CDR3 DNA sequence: TGTGCCAGCAGCTTAGTCAACAGACCCACAGATACGCAGTATTTT.

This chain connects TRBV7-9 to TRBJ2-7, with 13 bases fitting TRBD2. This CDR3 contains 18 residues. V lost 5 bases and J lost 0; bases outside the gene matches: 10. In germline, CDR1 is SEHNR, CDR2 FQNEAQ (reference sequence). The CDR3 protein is CASSEGLAGAESSYEQYF. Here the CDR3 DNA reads TGTGCCAGCAGCGAAGGACTAGCGGGAGCCGAGAGCTCCTACGAGCAGTACTTC.

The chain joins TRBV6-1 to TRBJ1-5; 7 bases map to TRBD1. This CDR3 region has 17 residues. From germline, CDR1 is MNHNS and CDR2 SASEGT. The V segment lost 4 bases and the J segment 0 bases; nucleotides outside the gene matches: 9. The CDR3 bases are TGTGCCAGCAGTGCTGGAACCGGGACAGCTAGCAATCAGCCCCAGCATTTT. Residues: CASSAGTGTASNQPQHF.

CDR3 sequence (DNA): TGTGCCAGCAGTCCAGCCCTAGGGCGGGGATCCTACAATGAGCAGTTCTTC. This gives the protein CASSPALGRGSYNEQFF. This chain links TRBV7-9 with TRBJ2-1; maybe TRBD2 (6 bases). Germline-derived CDR1 and CDR2 are SEHNR and FQNEAQ (reference sequence). This CDR3 comprises 17 residues. Deletions cut 6 bases from V and 1 base from J, with 19 bases between.

CDR3 sequence: CASSLGRGQGRFYGYTF. In DNA form, the CDR3 reads TGTGCCAGCAGCTTAGGGAGGGGACAGGGTCGTTTCTATGGCTACACCTTC. This chain uses TRBV7-8 with TRBJ1-2, with 9 bases aligning to TRBD1. The length of the CDR3 is 17 residues. Germline V gene data show CDR1 as SGHVS and CDR2 as FQNEAQ. V was clipped by 1 base and J by 4 bases; unmatched bases: 10.

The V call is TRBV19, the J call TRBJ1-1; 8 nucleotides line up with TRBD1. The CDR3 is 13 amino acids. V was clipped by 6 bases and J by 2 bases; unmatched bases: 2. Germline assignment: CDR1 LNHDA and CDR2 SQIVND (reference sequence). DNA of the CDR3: TGTGCCAGTAGCGACAGGGGAAACACTGAAGCTTTCTTT. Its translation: CASSDRGNTEAFF.

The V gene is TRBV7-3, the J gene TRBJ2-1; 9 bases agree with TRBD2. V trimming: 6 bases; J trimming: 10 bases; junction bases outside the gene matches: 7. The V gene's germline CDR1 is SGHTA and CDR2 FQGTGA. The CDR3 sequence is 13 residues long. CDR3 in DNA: TGTGCCAGCAGAGCGGGAGGTTTGGGGGAGCAGTTCTTC. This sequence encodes CASRAGGLGEQFF. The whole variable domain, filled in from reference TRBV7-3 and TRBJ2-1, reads GAGVSQTPSNKVTEKGKYVELRCDPISGHTALYWYRQSLGQGPEFLIYFQGTGAADDSGLPNDRFFAVRPEGSVSTLKIQRTERGDSAVYLCASRAGGLGEQFFGPGTRLTVL.

CDR3 bases: TGTGCCAGCAGTGAAGCTCGGGACAGCCCCTACAATGAGCAGTTCTTC. This translates into CASSEARDSPYNEQFF. This chain joins TRBV2 and TRBJ2-1; 7 bases are shared with TRBD1. The V segment lost 0 bases and the J segment 2 bases; nucleotides outside the gene matches: 4. Germline V gene lookup returns CDR1 SNHLY and CDR2 FYNNEI. This CDR3 region has 16 residues.

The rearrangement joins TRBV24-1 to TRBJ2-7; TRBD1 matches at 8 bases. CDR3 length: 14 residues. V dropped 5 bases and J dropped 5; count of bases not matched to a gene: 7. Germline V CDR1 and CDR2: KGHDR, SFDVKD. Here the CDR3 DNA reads TGTGCCACCAGTGGAGGACAGGGTGGGCACGAGCAGTACTTC. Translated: CATSGGQGGHEQYF.

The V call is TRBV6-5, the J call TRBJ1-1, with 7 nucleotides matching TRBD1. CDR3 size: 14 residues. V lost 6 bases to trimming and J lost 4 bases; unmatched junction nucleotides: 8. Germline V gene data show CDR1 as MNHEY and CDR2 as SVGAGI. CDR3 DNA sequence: TGTGCCAGCAGGGTAGACAGGGTGATCACTGAAGCTTTCTTT. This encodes CASRVDRVITEAFF.

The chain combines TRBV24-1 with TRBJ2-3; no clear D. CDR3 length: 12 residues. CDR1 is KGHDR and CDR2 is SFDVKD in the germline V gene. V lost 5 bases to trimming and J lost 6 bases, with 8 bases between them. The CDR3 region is CATSAVGDTQYF. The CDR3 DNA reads TGTGCCACCAGTGCAGTCGGGGATACGCAGTATTTT.

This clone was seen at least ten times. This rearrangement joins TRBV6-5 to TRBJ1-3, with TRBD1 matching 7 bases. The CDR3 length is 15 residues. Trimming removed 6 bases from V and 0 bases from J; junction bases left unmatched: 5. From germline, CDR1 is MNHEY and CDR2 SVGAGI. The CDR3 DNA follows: TGTGCCAGCAGAGGGACAGCTTTCTCTGGAAACACCATATATTTT. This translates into CASRGTAFSGNTIYF.

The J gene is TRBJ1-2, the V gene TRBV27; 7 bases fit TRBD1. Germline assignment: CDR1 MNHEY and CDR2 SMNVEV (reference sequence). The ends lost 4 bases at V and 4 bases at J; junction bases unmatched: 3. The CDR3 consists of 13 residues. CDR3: CASSYRGGYGYTF. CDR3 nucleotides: TGTGCCAGCAGTTACAGGGGAGGCTATGGCTACACCTTC.

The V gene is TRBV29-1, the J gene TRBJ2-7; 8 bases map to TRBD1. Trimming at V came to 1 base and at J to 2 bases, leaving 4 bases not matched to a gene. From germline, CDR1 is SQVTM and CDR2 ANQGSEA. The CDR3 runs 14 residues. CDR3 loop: CSVEAPDRAYEQYF. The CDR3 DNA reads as TGCAGCGTTGAAGCCCCGGACAGGGCCTACGAGCAGTACTTC.

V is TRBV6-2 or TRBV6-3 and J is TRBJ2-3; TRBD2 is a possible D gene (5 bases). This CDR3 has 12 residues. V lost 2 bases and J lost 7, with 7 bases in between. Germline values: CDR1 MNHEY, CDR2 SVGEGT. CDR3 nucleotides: TGTGCCAGCAGTTACGTCGGGAATACGCAGTATTTT. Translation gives CASSYVGNTQYF.

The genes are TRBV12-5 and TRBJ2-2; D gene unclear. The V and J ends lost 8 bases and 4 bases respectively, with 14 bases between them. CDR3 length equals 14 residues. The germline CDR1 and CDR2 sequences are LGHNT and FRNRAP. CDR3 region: CASTLRLSTGELFF. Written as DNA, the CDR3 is TGTGCTAGTACATTGAGGTTGAGCACCGGGGAGCTGTTTTTT.